This T cell receptor beta chain was identified during a study of CD8+ T cells in alopecia areata. Study-wide results and limits: It was lesional scalp, especially alopecia totalis/universalis, that showed higher clonality than normal scalp.

Those with alopecia areata gave lesional scalp punch biopsies and peripheral blood. The CDR3 spans 19 residues. With V trimmed by 0 bases and J by 3 bases, 11 bases remained unmatched. Germline V gene sequence: CDR1 LGHNA, CDR2 YSLEER. In the case of this clone: Its antigen is unidentified.

Reverse transcription of extracted RNA yielded cDNA, which provided the sequencing template. Assay: immunoSEQ multiplex PCR; the TCRdb copy retains only in-frame clones and omits some. The sample shows 100,000 to 150,000 clones, 49% of them seen only once. The source of this sequence is a human donor with alopecia areata. Source: CD8+ T cells sorted from blood, taken at week 0. The chain carries TRBV4-3 and TRBJ2-1; 10 bases are shared with TRBD2. The CDR3 DNA follows: TGCGCCAGCAGCCAAGACCTCATCCTACTAGCGGGGAACTACAATGAGCAGTTCTTC. It is translated as CASSQDLILLAGNYNEQFF.